This record covers a single T cell receptor (beta chain). Its antigen is currently unknown. Germline V CDR1 and CDR2: SGHDT, YYEEEE. CDR3 length: 17 amino acids. Trimming cost V 3 bases and J 3 bases; bases outside gene matches: 14. These data come from a study of radiotherapy plus CTLA-4 blockade in lung cancer. Overall study context: About 20% of patients responded objectively, and about 30% achieved disease control.

Study findings and constraints: With interferon-beta, early dynamics of blood T cell clones were reported to best predict response. Tumor-origin TCR clones grew in blood after radiotherapy plus ipilimumab.

Data came from immunoSEQ multiplex PCR; TCRdb stores just in-frame clones and leaves some out. Among about 59,000 clones listed, 82% were seen once. The study gave focal radiation plus ipilimumab CTLA-4 blockade to patients with chemo-refractory metastatic non-small-cell lung cancer. Material: peripheral blood, obtained from a patient treated with radiotherapy plus ipilimumab. The sequence was obtained from a human donor with non-small cell lung cancer whose response to radiotherapy plus ipilimumab could not be evaluated. J is TRBJ2-7 and V is TRBV5-6; 8 bases match TRBD2. DNA for the CDR3: TGTGCCAGCAGCTCCAGGCACTGGCGGGGGGACATCTACGAGCAGTACTTC. It specifies CASSSRHWRGDIYEQYF. The whole variable domain, filled in from reference TRBV5-6 and TRBJ2-7, reads DAGVTQSPTHLIKTRGQQVTLRCSPKSGHDTVSWYQQALGQGPQFIFQYYEEEERQRGNFPDRFSGHQFPNYSSELNVNALLLGDSALYLCASSSRHWRGDIYEQYFGPGTRLTVT.